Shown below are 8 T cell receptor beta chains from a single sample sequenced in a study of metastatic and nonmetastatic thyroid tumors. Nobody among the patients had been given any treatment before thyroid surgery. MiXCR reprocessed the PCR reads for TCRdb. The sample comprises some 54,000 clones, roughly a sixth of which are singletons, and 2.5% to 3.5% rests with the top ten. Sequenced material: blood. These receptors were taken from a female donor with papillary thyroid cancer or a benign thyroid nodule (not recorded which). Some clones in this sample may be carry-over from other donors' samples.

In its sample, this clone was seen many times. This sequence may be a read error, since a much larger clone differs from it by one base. The CDR3 DNA is TGTGCCAGCAAGGGTCTGGGGACTGGAGCTTTCTTT. Translated, it gives CASKGLGTGAFF. The chain combines TRBV2 with TRBJ1-1; perhaps TRBD1 as D (5 bases). The CDR3 is 12 residues long. Germline V lookup: CDR1 SNHLY, CDR2 FYNNEI.

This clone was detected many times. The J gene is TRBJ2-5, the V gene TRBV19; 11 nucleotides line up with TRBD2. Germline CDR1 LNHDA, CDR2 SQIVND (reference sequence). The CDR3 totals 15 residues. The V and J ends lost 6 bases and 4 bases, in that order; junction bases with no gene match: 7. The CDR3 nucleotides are TGTGCCAGTAGAGGGACTAGCGGCCCCCGAGAGACCCAGTACTTC. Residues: CASRGTSGPRETQYF.

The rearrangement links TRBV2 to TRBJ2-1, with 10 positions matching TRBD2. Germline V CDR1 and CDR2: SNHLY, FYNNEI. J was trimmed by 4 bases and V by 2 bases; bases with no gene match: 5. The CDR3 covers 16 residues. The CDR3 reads CASSEPGLALYNEQFF. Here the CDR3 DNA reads TGTGCCAGCAGTGAACCGGGACTAGCGTTATACAATGAGCAGTTCTTC.

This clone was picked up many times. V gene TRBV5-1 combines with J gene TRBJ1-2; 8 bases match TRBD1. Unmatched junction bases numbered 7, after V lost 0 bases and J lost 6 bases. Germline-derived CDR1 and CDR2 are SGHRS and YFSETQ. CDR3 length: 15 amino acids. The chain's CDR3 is CASSLGSWTGHGYTF. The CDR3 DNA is TGCGCCAGCAGCTTGGGGTCGTGGACAGGGCATGGCTACACCTTC.

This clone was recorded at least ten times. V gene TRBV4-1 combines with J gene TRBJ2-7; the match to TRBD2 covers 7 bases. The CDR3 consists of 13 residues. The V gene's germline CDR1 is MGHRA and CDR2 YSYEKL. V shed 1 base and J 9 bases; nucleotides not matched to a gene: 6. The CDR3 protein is CASSQGLAEPQYF. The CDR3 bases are TGCGCCAGCAGCCAAGGGCTAGCGGAACCGCAGTACTTC.

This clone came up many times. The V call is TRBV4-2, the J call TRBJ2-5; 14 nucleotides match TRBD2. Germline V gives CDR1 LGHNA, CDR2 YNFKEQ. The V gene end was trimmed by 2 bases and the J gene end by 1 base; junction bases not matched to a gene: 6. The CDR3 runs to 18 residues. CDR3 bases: TGTGCCAGCAGCCAACAAGGGACTAGCGGGAGCGGCCAAGAGACCCAGTACTTC. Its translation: CASSQQGTSGSGQETQYF.

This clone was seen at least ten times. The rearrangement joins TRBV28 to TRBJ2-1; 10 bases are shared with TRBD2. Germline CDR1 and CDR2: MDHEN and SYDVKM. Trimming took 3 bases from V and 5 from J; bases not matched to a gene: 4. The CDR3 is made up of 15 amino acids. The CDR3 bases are TGTGCCAGCAGTTTCGAAAGCGGGGGGGACAATGAGCAGTTCTTC. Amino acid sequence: CASSFESGGDNEQFF.

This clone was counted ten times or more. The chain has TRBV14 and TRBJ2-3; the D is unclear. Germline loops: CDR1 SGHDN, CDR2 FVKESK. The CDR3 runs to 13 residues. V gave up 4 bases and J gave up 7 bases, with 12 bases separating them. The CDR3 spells CASSRSSGNTQYF. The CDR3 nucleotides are TGTGCCAGCAGCCGGTCCAGTGGGAATACGCAGTATTTT.